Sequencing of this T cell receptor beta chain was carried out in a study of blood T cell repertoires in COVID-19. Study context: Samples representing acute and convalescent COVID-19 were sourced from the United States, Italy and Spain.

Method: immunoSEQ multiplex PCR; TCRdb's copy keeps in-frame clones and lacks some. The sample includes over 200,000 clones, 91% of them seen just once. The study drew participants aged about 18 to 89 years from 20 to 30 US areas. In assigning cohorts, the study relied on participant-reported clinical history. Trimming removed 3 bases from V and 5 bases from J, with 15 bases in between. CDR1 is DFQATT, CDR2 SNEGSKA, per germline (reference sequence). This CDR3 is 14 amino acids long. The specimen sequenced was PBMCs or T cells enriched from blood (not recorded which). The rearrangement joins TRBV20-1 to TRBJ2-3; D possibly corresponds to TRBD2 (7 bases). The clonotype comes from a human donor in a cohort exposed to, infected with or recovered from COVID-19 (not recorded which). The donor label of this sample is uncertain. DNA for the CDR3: TGCAGTGCTAGTCTTTGGCGGGGGCTAGATACGCAGTATTTT. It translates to CSASLWRGLDTQYF.